The 19 T cell receptor beta chains presented below share a single source sample, sequenced in a study of shared clonotypes between healthy human individuals (dated by TCRdb to the early 2020s). Library preparation employed the immunoSEQ multiplex PCR assay. In its TCRdb copy, this immuneACCESS table keeps in-frame sequences only and misses some clones. Where compared with another copy, unresolved V genes explain less than half of these, and the others have no known cause. The sample table shows about 2.1 million clones, and just over 90% are seen once. 1.7% of the sample rests with the top ten. CD8 naive samples were CD45RO-negative cells positively selected for CCR7, giving a CD45RA+CCR7+ population that excluded TemRA cells. The sample comprised naive CD8+ T cells from PBMCs. The sample's cell subset or site label, in plain terms: CD45RA+CCR7+. The origin of the receptors is a man aged 18 to 30 in good health. Some clones in this sample may be carry-over from other donors' samples.

This sequence joins TRBV9 and TRBJ1-1, with D unresolved. Between the trimmed V and J ends, which lost 3 bases and 4 bases, there was a span of 10 bases. The CDR3 runs to 13 residues. CDR1 and CDR2 from the germline V gene are SGDLS and YYNGEE. This CDR3 is CASSGNRGTEAFF. The CDR3 DNA sequence: TGTGCCAGCAGCGGAAACAGAGGCACTGAAGCTTTCTTT.

V is TRBV15 and J is TRBJ1-2; 10 nucleotides agree with TRBD1. V lost 3 bases, J lost 4 bases, and 2 bases stayed unmatched. This CDR3 is 14 amino acids long. In germline, CDR1 is LNHNV, CDR2 YYDKDF (reference sequence). The CDR3 spells CATSSGQGVYGYTF. In DNA form, the CDR3 reads TGTGCCACCAGCAGCGGACAGGGGGTCTATGGCTACACCTTC.

This chain uses TRBV28 with TRBJ1-2; no definite D call. Germline lookup yields CDR1 MDHEN and CDR2 SYDVKM. This CDR3 contains 13 residues. The V end lost 2 bases, the J end lost 3 bases, and 7 bases lay between the germline ends. CDR3 residues: CASSLTVYYGYTF. Written as DNA, the CDR3 is TGTGCCAGCAGTTTAACGGTGTACTATGGCTACACCTTC.

This clone is a singleton in its sample. This sequence joins TRBV7-9 and TRBJ2-1, with a possible D match to TRBD2 (5 bases). This CDR3 has 12 amino acids. Looked up from germline, CDR1 is SEHNR and CDR2 is FQNEAQ (reference sequence). Trimming cost V 3 bases and J 8 bases, with 8 bases left between them. The CDR3 DNA reads TGTGCCAGCAGCTTGGAGGTACATGAGCAGTTCTTC. Its translation is CASSLEVHEQFF.

This clone was counted once. This rearrangement joins TRBV9 to TRBJ2-1, with TRBD2 matching 7 bases. This CDR3 has 15 residues. Trimming cost V 4 bases and J 8 bases; bases outside gene matches: 12. The germline gives CDR1 SGDLS, CDR2 YYNGEE. DNA of the CDR3: TGTGCCAGCAGCCCCCAGGGAGGACTAGGCGATGAGCAGTTCTTC. As protein: CASSPQGGLGDEQFF.

The chain joins TRBV4-3 to TRBJ1-1; perhaps TRBD1 as D (5 bases). The CDR3 is made up of 13 amino acids. The V and J ends lost 8 bases and 7 bases respectively, with 17 bases between them. The germline gives CDR1 LGHNA, CDR2 YSLEER. CDR3 loop: CASRPSGGDEAFF. The CDR3 DNA reads TGCGCCAGCCGACCCAGTGGGGGGGATGAAGCTTTCTTT.

The V and J genes are TRBV7-9 and TRBJ2-1; 12 bases align to TRBD2. V was pared by 5 bases and J by 3 bases, with 11 bases of the junction left unmatched. The V gene's germline CDR1 is SEHNR and CDR2 FQNEAQ (reference sequence). CDR3 length equals 18 residues. The CDR3 sequence is CASSPNPRTSGIYNEQFF. CDR3 coding DNA: TGTGCCAGCAGCCCAAATCCGCGGACTAGCGGGATCTACAATGAGCAGTTCTTC.

J is TRBJ1-2 and V is TRBV10-2; D is unresolved. CDR1 WSHSY and CDR2 SAAADI come from the germline V gene. The CDR3 runs to 15 residues. With 5 bases removed from V and 8 bases from J, the gap between germline ends came to 21 bases. The CDR3 loop is CASSQGLKPHDGYTF. DNA of the CDR3: TGCGCCAGCAGTCAAGGGCTCAAGCCTCACGACGGCTACACCTTC.

The chain has TRBV28 and TRBJ2-1, with D perhaps TRBD1 or TRBD2 (5 bases each). The CDR3 length is 14 residues. Trimming took 7 bases from V and 9 from J, leaving 19 bases between them. The germline V gene has CDR1 MDHEN and CDR2 SYDVKM. CDR3 in amino acids: CASTHGANYGEQFF. As DNA, the CDR3 is TGTGCCAGCACCCACGGGGCTAATTATGGTGAGCAGTTCTTC.

The chain is built from TRBV2 and TRBJ2-3; maybe TRBD2 (5 bases). The germline gives CDR1 SNHLY, CDR2 FYNNEI. Deletions cut 8 bases from V and 0 bases from J, with 15 bases between. The CDR3 is 15 residues long. DNA for the CDR3: TGTGCCAGCCGACTGAGCGGAGCTAGCACAGATACGCAGTATTTT. This sequence encodes CASRLSGASTDTQYF.

The chain combines TRBV27 with TRBJ2-7, with D perhaps TRBD2 (6 bases). CDR1 is MNHEY and CDR2 is SMNVEV in the germline V gene (reference sequence). With 8 bases removed from V and 5 bases from J, the gap between germline ends came to 19 bases. This CDR3 is built from 14 residues. The CDR3 DNA follows: TGTGCCAGCGCCTTTTGGGGGGTTGGACACGAGCAGTACTTC. Protein: CASAFWGVGHEQYF.

The V call is TRBV7-8, the J call TRBJ2-7; D remains unclear. Germline CDR1 reads SGHVS; CDR2 reads FQNEAQ. The CDR3 sequence is 16 residues long. V lost 5 bases to trimming and J lost 0 bases, with 17 bases between them. CDR3 amino acids: CASSPVPSEVSYEQYF. CDR3 nucleotide sequence: TGTGCCAGCAGCCCCGTTCCGTCCGAGGTCTCCTACGAGCAGTACTTC.

For this clone: Other DNA sequences of this sample code for an identical CDR3. The chain couples TRBV28 to TRBJ1-5; D is undetermined. Trimming cost V 3 bases and J 0 bases, with 9 bases left between them. The CDR3 sequence is 15 residues long. Germline V lookup: CDR1 MDHEN, CDR2 SYDVKM. CDR3 region: CASSFHGNSNQPQHF. CDR3 nucleotides: TGTGCCAGCAGTTTTCACGGCAATAGCAATCAGCCCCAGCATTTT.

This sequence joins TRBV13 and TRBJ2-2; tentative D call: TRBD2 (5 bases). The CDR3 length is 18 residues. V shed 1 base and J shed 0 bases, with 15 bases lying between them. CDR1 and CDR2 from the germline V gene are PRHDT and FYEKMQ (reference sequence). The CDR3 region is CASSLEREGTPNTGELFF. The DNA for the CDR3 is TGTGCCAGCAGCTTAGAACGGGAAGGAACCCCGAACACCGGGGAGCTGTTTTTT. Supplemented by reference TRBV13 and TRBJ2-2, the full variable domain reads AAGVIQSPRHLIKEKRETATLKCYPIPRHDTVYWYQQGPGQDPQFLISFYEKMQSDKGSIPDRFSAQQFSDYHSELNMSSLELGDSALYFCASSLEREGTPNTGELFFGEGSRLTVL.

The chain couples TRBV4-3 to TRBJ2-1; 11 nucleotides line up with TRBD1. The CDR3 has 17 amino acids. With V trimmed by 0 bases and J by 3 bases, 4 bases remained unmatched. Germline lookup yields CDR1 LGHNA and CDR2 YSLEER. CDR3 loop: CASSQDRDRGNYNEQFF. CDR3 in DNA: TGCGCCAGCAGCCAAGACCGGGACAGGGGGAACTACAATGAGCAGTTCTTC.

The chain couples TRBV5-1 to TRBJ2-7; 10 bases line up with TRBD2. The V gene end was trimmed by 0 bases and the J gene end by 3 bases; junction bases not matched to a gene: 12. The CDR3 runs to 18 residues. Looked up from germline, CDR1 is SGHRS and CDR2 is YFSETQ. The CDR3 sequence: CASSLGSQTLAGVYEQYF. The DNA for the CDR3 is TGCGCCAGCAGCTTGGGTAGCCAAACCCTAGCGGGAGTCTACGAGCAGTACTTC.

J is TRBJ2-3 and V is TRBV19, with a possible D match to TRBD1 (5 bases). The germline CDR1 and CDR2 sequences are LNHDA and SQIVND (reference sequence). The germline V and J ends were trimmed by 5 bases and 0 bases, with 12 bases remaining between them. The CDR3 has 15 residues. The CDR3 is CASSGTGASTDTQYF. CDR3 in DNA: TGTGCCAGTAGTGGCACAGGTGCTAGCACAGATACGCAGTATTTT.

The chain couples TRBV29-1 to TRBJ2-3, with 9 bases lining up with TRBD2. Trimming cost V 4 bases and J 4 bases; bases outside gene matches: 6. CDR1 is SQVTM and CDR2 is ANQGSEA in the germline V gene. The CDR3 is 14 residues long. CDR3 sequence reads: CSVGPAGGPDTQYF. Written as DNA, the CDR3 is TGCAGCGTTGGCCCAGCGGGAGGTCCAGATACGCAGTATTTT.

The V gene is TRBV19, the J gene TRBJ1-5; a weak D match, TRBD1 (5 bases). The length of the CDR3 is 14 residues. From germline, CDR1 is LNHDA and CDR2 SQIVND (reference sequence). Trimming took off 5 bases at V and 5 bases at J, with 13 bases between the two ends. CDR3 sequence reads: CASSPRGGDQPQHF. DNA of the CDR3: TGTGCCAGTAGTCCCCGTGGGGGGGATCAGCCCCAGCATTTT.